A single sample gave rise to the 32 T cell receptor beta chains below, sequenced in a study of cytomegalovirus exposure and HLA in healthy donors. This PCR relied on a set of 60 Vbeta primers and 13 Jbeta primers. The method was immunoSEQ multiplex PCR; TCRdb's version includes in-frame clones alone and lacks a portion of them. The sample includes around 200,000 clones, 70% to 80% seen only once; the top ten take approximately 2%. The source material was PBMCs. The receptors stem from a man aged 30-40 years in good health and CMV-seronegative.

This clone came up a few times. The sample carries other DNA sequences with the same CDR3. The chain is built from TRBV2 and TRBJ2-7; TRBD1 agrees at 7 bases. The CDR3 is 12 amino acids. With 6 bases clipped from V and 4 bases from J, the junction kept 3 bases outside the gene matches. Germline CDR1 reads SNHLY; CDR2 reads FYNNEI. Here the CDR3 reads CASRTGSYEQYF. In DNA form, the CDR3 reads TGTGCCAGCAGGACAGGGTCTTACGAGCAGTACTTC.

V is TRBV28 and J is TRBJ1-2, with D unresolved. The CDR3 is 15 residues long. The V end was cut by 4 bases, the J end by 5 bases, with 17 bases between. Germline V gene sequence: CDR1 MDHEN, CDR2 SYDVKM. The CDR3 sequence is CASSSPSNSEYGYTF. The CDR3 DNA sequence: TGTGCCAGCAGTTCACCAAGTAACTCTGAGTATGGCTACACCTTC.

CDR3 nucleotides: TGTGCCAGCAGTCCAGGGCGTAGAGATTACAATGAGCAGTTCTTC. Amino acid sequence: CASSPGRRDYNEQFF. The rearrangement uses TRBV28 and TRBJ2-1; D possibly corresponds to TRBD1 (5 bases). The V end was cut by 5 bases, the J end by 4 bases, with 15 bases between. Germline CDR1 MDHEN, CDR2 SYDVKM. The CDR3 runs 15 residues.

The rearrangement joins TRBV7-3 to TRBJ2-1; 13 bases map to TRBD2. From germline, CDR1 is SGHTA and CDR2 FQGTGA. V shed 5 bases, J shed 6 bases, and the junction held 19 bases outside the gene matches. CDR3 length equals 20 residues. CDR3 sequence: CASSGETSGRPKLTINEQFF. CDR3 nucleotides: TGTGCCAGCAGCGGAGAGACTAGCGGGAGGCCCAAGCTAACAATCAATGAGCAGTTCTTC.

In this sample, this clone turned up a few times. This same CDR3 is encoded by further DNA sequences in the sample. The chain couples TRBV6-5 to TRBJ1-1; 7 bases agree with TRBD1. The V gene's germline CDR1 is MNHEY and CDR2 SVGAGI. The V and J ends lost 4 bases and 1 base, in that order; junction bases with no gene match: 0. This CDR3 comprises 13 residues. The CDR3 here is CASSSGGNTEAFF. The CDR3 DNA reads TGTGCCAGCAGTTCAGGGGGGAACACTGAAGCTTTCTTT.

The gene calls are TRBV5-1 and TRBJ2-1, with D possibly TRBD2 on 6 matching bases. The CDR3 is 14 amino acids. Trimming left V 7 bases short and J 3 bases short, with 14 bases between. Germline CDR1 SGHRS, CDR2 YFSETQ. CDR3 loop: CASGSGEGYNEQFF. The CDR3 DNA sequence: TGCGCCAGCGGTAGCGGAGAAGGCTACAATGAGCAGTTCTTC.

V is TRBV11-3 and J is TRBJ2-3; 8 bases are shared with TRBD1. V lost 8 bases, J lost 4 bases, and 8 bases stayed unmatched. The CDR3 sequence is 14 residues long. CDR1 is SGHNT and CDR2 is YENEEA in the germline V gene. This chain's CDR3 is CASASGQGADTQYF. The DNA of the CDR3 is TGTGCCAGCGCTTCCGGACAGGGCGCAGATACGCAGTATTTT.

Comment on this clone: The junction does not match germline at one end; this may be a read error. The gene calls are TRBV2 and TRBJ1-2, with TRBD1 matching 10 bases. Germline V gene lookup returns CDR1 SNHLY and CDR2 FYNNEI. CDR3 length: 14 residues. The CDR3 nucleotides read TGTGCCAGCAGTGAGGGACAGGGGAGTAATGGCTACGCCTTC. This sequence encodes CASSEGQGSNGYAF.

This clone was seen just once. The rearrangement joins TRBV28 to TRBJ2-2; 7 bases align to TRBD1. The ends lost 5 bases at V and 3 bases at J; junction bases unmatched: 12. The CDR3 totals 17 residues. Germline values: CDR1 MDHEN, CDR2 SYDVKM. The CDR3 DNA follows: TGTGCCAGCAGTCCCCTCCCTATGACAGGGTACACCGGGGAGCTGTTTTTT. The encoded protein is CASSPLPMTGYTGELFF.

The J gene is TRBJ1-6, the V gene TRBV5-1; 8 bases agree with TRBD1. The CDR3 is 16 amino acids. Germline CDR1 is SGHRS and CDR2 is YFSETQ. J lost 7 bases, V lost 4 bases, and 10 bases had no gene match. The CDR3 sequence: CASSQGDRGGNSPLHF. DNA for the CDR3: TGCGCCAGCAGCCAAGGAGACAGGGGAGGGAATTCACCCCTCCACTTT.

There are a few counts of this clone. This chain links TRBV5-1 with TRBJ1-1; D remains ambiguous. The germline V gene has CDR1 SGHRS and CDR2 YFSETQ. The V and J ends lost 3 bases and 0 bases respectively, with 9 bases between them. CDR3 length: 14 residues. CDR3 sequence reads: CASSSGQMNTEAFF. The CDR3 coding sequence is TGCGCCAGCAGCTCTGGGCAGATGAACACTGAAGCTTTCTTT.

The chain couples TRBV6-1 to TRBJ2-2; possibly TRBD1 for D (5 bases). This CDR3 has 13 amino acids. Trimming cost V 2 bases and J 7 bases, with 8 bases left between them. Germline CDR1 is MNHNS and CDR2 is SASEGT. CDR3 residues: CASSEQGIGELFF. The CDR3 bases are TGTGCCAGCAGTGAACAGGGAATCGGGGAGCTGTTTTTT.

This clone came up a few times. The V gene is TRBV19, the J gene TRBJ1-1; 8 bases are shared with TRBD1. The CDR3 is 13 residues long. CDR1 LNHDA and CDR2 SQIVND come from the germline V gene (reference sequence). J lost 0 bases, V lost 8 bases, and 2 bases had no gene match. CDR3 protein: CASRTGLNTEAFF. The CDR3 region has the DNA TGTGCCAGTCGGACAGGGTTGAACACTGAAGCTTTCTTT.

The V call is TRBV28, the J call TRBJ1-1; D gene ambiguous. The germline gives CDR1 MDHEN, CDR2 SYDVKM. The CDR3 has 12 residues. Trimming left V 8 bases short and J 6 bases short, with 13 bases between. The CDR3 DNA is TGTGCCAGCCGGGAGGCAAGGGCTGAAGCTTTCTTT. It codes for CASREARAEAFF.

The rearrangement links TRBV25-1 to TRBJ2-5, with a tentative D call TRBD2 (6 bases). V lost 1 base and J lost 2, with 8 bases in between. The CDR3 sequence is 14 residues long. Germline V gene data show CDR1 as MGHDK and CDR2 as SYGVNS. CDR3 residues: CASSESSEQETQYF. Written as DNA, the CDR3 is TGTGCCAGCAGTGAATCTAGCGAGCAAGAGACCCAGTACTTC.

The rearrangement joins TRBV2 to TRBJ2-2, with TRBD1 as a possible D gene (6 bases). V shed 8 bases and J shed 2 bases, with 15 bases lying between them. CDR3 length: 15 amino acids. Germline V gene lookup returns CDR1 SNHLY and CDR2 FYNNEI. CDR3 in DNA: TGTGCCAGCTCTCTATGGGGGCCTAACACCGGGGAGCTGTTTTTT. Protein: CASSLWGPNTGELFF. The full variable domain, its missing parts supplied by reference TRBV2 and TRBJ2-2, is EPEVTQTPSHQVTQMGQEVILRCVPISNHLYFYWYRQILGQKVEFLVSFYNNEISEKSEIFDDQFSVERPDGSNFTLKIRSTKLEDSAMYFCASSLWGPNTGELFFGEGSRLTVL.

V and J are TRBV7-9 and TRBJ2-2, with D possibly TRBD1 on 6 matching bases. CDR1 is SEHNR, CDR2 FQNEAQ, per germline (reference sequence). The germline V and J ends were trimmed by 3 bases and 1 base, with 9 bases remaining between them. CDR3 size: 15 residues. The CDR3 DNA reads as TGTGCCAGCAGCTTCGGGACACAGAACACCGGGGAGCTGTTTTTT. Residues: CASSFGTQNTGELFF.

This chain links TRBV9 with TRBJ2-3; 7 bases are a match to TRBD1. The CDR3 length is 15 residues. In germline, CDR1 is SGDLS, CDR2 YYNGEE. Trimming cost V 0 bases and J 6 bases; bases outside gene matches: 7. The CDR3 spells CASSVGLGQTDTQYF. The CDR3 nucleotides are TGTGCCAGCAGCGTAGGCCTGGGACAGACGGATACGCAGTATTTT.

The chain couples TRBV19 to TRBJ2-3, with 9 bases fitting TRBD1. The trim removed 6 bases at V and 2 bases at J, leaving 3 bases unmatched. CDR3 size: 14 residues. Germline V gene sequence: CDR1 LNHDA, CDR2 SQIVND (reference sequence). CDR3: CASRGQGFTDTQYF. In DNA, the CDR3 is TGTGCCAGTAGAGGACAGGGGTTCACAGATACGCAGTATTTT.

This chain links TRBV6-1 with TRBJ2-3, with 11 positions matching TRBD2. The J segment lost 3 bases and the V segment lost 6 bases, leaving 5 bases of the junction unmatched. In germline, CDR1 is MNHNS, CDR2 SASEGT. This CDR3 is 15 amino acids long. CDR3 in amino acids: CASRGRLAGTDTQYF. The CDR3, as DNA: TGTGCCAGCAGGGGTAGACTAGCGGGAACAGATACGCAGTATTTT.

This rearrangement joins TRBV2 to TRBJ1-1, with D possibly matching TRBD1 (5 bases). In germline, CDR1 is SNHLY, CDR2 FYNNEI. The CDR3 loop spans 13 amino acids. V was trimmed by 5 bases and J by 0 bases, leaving 7 bases between them. In DNA, the CDR3 is TGTGCCAGCAGTCCGACAGTGAACACTGAAGCTTTCTTT. The encoded protein is CASSPTVNTEAFF.

The CDR3 here is CASQRAGDGSPLHF. The CDR3 DNA sequence: TGTGCCAGCCAGAGGGCGGGGGATGGTTCACCCCTCCACTTT. The V gene is TRBV10-3, the J gene TRBJ1-6; a possible D gene is TRBD1 (5 bases). Trimming removed 10 bases from V and 9 bases from J, with 19 bases in between. Germline assignment: CDR1 ENHRY and CDR2 SYGVKD. The CDR3 runs to 14 residues.

The rearrangement joins TRBV4-1 to TRBJ2-2; maybe TRBD1 (6 bases). The CDR3 spans 15 residues. Trimming took off 2 bases at V and 6 bases at J, with 13 bases between the two ends. CDR1 MGHRA and CDR2 YSYEKL come from the germline V gene. The CDR3 sequence is CASSQRQAFPGELFF. The DNA of the CDR3 is TGCGCCAGCAGCCAAAGACAGGCCTTCCCCGGGGAGCTGTTTTTT.

Notes on this clone: An end of the junction does not agree with germline; a read error may underlie this. The J gene is TRBJ2-7, the V gene TRBV6-5; possible D gene TRBD2, 5 bases. The CDR3 is 14 amino acids. Germline lookup yields CDR1 MNHEY and CDR2 SVGAGI. Here the CDR3 DNA reads TGTGCCGGCAGTTACCAGACTAACCTCTACGAGCAGTACTTC. Translation gives CAGSYQTNLYEQYF.

The chain carries TRBV4-1 and TRBJ2-3; D is ambiguous. The ends were cut back, 0 bases at V and 10 bases at J, with 11 bases in the middle. CDR1 MGHRA and CDR2 YSYEKL come from the germline V gene. This CDR3 is built from 13 residues. CDR3: CASSQDGRVAQYF. Here the CDR3 DNA reads TGCGCCAGCAGCCAAGATGGTCGGGTTGCGCAGTATTTT.

The V and J genes are TRBV7-9 and TRBJ2-3; 15 positions agree with TRBD2. This CDR3 has 16 residues. In germline, CDR1 is SEHNR, CDR2 FQNEAQ (reference sequence). The trim removed 4 bases at V and 3 bases at J, leaving 2 bases unmatched. As DNA, the CDR3 is TGTGCCAGCAGCTCGGGACTAGCGGGAGGAACAGATACGCAGTATTTT. Translated: CASSSGLAGGTDTQYF.

This chain connects TRBV28 to TRBJ1-5; tentatively, D is TRBD1 (5 bases). The CDR3 is made up of 14 amino acids. In germline, CDR1 is MDHEN, CDR2 SYDVKM. The V end lost 3 bases, the J end lost 7 bases, and 13 bases lay between the germline ends. The CDR3 DNA follows: TGTGCCAGCAGTTTTCTAGGTAGGGGCCAGCCCCAGCATTTT. Its protein product is CASSFLGRGQPQHF.

The chain has TRBV6-1 and TRBJ2-2; D perhaps matches TRBD2 (5 bases). The CDR3 runs 12 residues. Trimming shortened V by 7 bases and J by 7 bases, and 10 bases separated the two germline ends. Germline V gene sequence: CDR1 MNHNS, CDR2 SASEGT. The CDR3 region has the DNA TGTGCCAGCACCCCGGGATACGGGGAGCTGTTTTTT. It yields the protein CASTPGYGELFF.

This sequence joins TRBV19 and TRBJ1-1, with a weak D call TRBD1 (6 bases). Germline CDR1 reads LNHDA; CDR2 reads SQIVND (reference sequence). Trimming pared 3 bases from V and 4 bases from J, leaving 12 bases between. CDR3 length: 14 residues. In DNA, the CDR3 is TGTGCCAGTAGTATTCAGGGGCCCGGCACTGAAGCTTTCTTT. Translating gives CASSIQGPGTEAFF.

The chain employs TRBV29-1 and TRBJ2-2; D gene uncertain. Trimming removed 4 bases from V and 0 bases from J, with 15 bases in between. Germline CDR1 is SQVTM and CDR2 is ANQGSEA. CDR3 size: 16 residues. The CDR3 region is CSVATALRSNTGELFF. The CDR3 coding sequence is TGCAGCGTTGCAACAGCCTTACGGTCGAACACCGGGGAGCTGTTTTTT.

This clone showed up just once. Written as DNA, the CDR3 is TGTGCCAGCAGTCCGCCCAGGACAGGGTGGAACACCGGGGAGCTGTTTTTT. This codes for CASSPPRTGWNTGELFF. The chain recombines TRBV28 with TRBJ2-2; TRBD1 matches 8 bases. This CDR3 is 17 amino acids long. J gave up 1 base and V 5 bases, and 9 bases lay outside the gene matches. Germline CDR1 MDHEN, CDR2 SYDVKM.

The chain combines TRBV6-1 with TRBJ2-2; D remains ambiguous. Germline assignment: CDR1 MNHNS and CDR2 SASEGT. The CDR3 totals 13 residues. V was pared by 3 bases and J by 3 bases, with 5 bases between. CDR3 bases: TGTGCCAGCAGTGACCCTTACACCGGGGAGCTGTTTTTT. Translating it yields CASSDPYTGELFF.